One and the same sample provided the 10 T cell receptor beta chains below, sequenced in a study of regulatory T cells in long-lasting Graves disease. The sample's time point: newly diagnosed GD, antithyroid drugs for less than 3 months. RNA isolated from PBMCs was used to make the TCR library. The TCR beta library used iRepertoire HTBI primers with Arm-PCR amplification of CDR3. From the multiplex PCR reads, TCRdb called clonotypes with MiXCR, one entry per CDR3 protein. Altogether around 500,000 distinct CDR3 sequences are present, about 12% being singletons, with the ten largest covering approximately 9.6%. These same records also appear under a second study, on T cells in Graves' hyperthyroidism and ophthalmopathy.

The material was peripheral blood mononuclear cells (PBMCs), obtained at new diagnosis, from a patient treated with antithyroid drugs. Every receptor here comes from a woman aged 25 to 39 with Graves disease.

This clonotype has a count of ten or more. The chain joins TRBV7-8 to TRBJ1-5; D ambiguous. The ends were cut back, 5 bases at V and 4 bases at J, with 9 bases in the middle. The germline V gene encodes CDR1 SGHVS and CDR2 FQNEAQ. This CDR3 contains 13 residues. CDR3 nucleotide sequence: TGTGCCAGCAGCCAAGGTCCGAATCAGCCCCAGCATTTT. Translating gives CASSQGPNQPQHF. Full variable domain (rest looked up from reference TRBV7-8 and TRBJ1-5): GAGVSQSPRYKVAKRGQDVALRCDPISGHVSLFWYQQALGQGPEFLTYFQNEAQLDKSGLPSDRFFAERPEGSVSTLKIQRTQQEDSAVYLCASSQGPNQPQHFGDGTRLSIL.

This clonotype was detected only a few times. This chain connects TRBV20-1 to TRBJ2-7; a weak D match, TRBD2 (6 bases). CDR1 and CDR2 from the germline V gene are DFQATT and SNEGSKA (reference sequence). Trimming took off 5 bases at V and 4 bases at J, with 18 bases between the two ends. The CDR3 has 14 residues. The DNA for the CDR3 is TGCAGTGCTCGCCGAGGGACTGGCAAGTACGAGCAGTACTTC. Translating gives CSARRGTGKYEQYF.

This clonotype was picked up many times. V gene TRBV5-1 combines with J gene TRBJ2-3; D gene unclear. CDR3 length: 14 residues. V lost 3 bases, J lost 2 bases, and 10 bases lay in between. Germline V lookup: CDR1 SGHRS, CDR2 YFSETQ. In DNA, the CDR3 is TGCGCCAGCAGCTCCCCCAGCTCCACAGATACGCAGTATTTT. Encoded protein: CASSSPSSTDTQYF.

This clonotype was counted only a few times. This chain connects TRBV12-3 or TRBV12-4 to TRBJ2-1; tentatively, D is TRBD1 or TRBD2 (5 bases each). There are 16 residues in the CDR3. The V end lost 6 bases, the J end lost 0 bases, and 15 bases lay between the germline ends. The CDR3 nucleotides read TGTGCCAGCAGCCGCACATGGGGGAGCTCCTACAATGAGCAGTTCTTC. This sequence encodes CASSRTWGSSYNEQFF.

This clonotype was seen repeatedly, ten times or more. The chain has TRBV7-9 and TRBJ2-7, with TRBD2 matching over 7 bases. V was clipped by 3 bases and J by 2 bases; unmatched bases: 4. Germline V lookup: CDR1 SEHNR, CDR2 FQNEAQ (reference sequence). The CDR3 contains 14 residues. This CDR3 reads CASSFAGLPYEQYF. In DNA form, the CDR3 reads TGTGCCAGCAGCTTTGCGGGACTACCCTACGAGCAGTACTTC.

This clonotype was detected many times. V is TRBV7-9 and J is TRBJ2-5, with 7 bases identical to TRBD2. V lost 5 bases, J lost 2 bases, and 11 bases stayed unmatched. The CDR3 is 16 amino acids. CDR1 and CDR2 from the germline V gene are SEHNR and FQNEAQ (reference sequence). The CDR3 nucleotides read TGTGCCAGCAGCCATAGGGGCGGGAGCCAGCAAGAGACCCAGTACTTC. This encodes CASSHRGGSQQETQYF. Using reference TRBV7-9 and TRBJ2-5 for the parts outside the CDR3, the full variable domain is DTGVSQNPRHKITKRGQNVTFRCDPISEHNRLYWYRQTLGQGPEFLTYFQNEAQLEKSRLLSDRFSAERPKGSFSTLEIQRTEQGDSAMYLCASSHRGGSQQETQYFGPGTRLLVL.

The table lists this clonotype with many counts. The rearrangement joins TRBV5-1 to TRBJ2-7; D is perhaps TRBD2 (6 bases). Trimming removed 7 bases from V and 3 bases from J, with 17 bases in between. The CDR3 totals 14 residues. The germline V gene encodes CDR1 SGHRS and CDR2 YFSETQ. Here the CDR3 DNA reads TGCGCCAGCTCCCCCGGGGGAGTTTACTACGAGCAGTACTTC. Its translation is CASSPGGVYYEQYF.

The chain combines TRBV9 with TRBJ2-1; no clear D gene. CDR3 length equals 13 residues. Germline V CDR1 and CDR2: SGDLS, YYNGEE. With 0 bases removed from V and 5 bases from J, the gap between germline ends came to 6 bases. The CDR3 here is CASSVAPHNEQFF. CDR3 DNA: TGTGCCAGCAGCGTAGCTCCCCACAATGAGCAGTTCTTC.

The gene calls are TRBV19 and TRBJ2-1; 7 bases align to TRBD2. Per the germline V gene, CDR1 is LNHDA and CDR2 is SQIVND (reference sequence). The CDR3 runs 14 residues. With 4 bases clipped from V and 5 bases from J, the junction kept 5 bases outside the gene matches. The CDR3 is CASSTVTSHNEQFF. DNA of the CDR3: TGTGCCAGTAGTACTGTGACTAGCCACAATGAGCAGTTCTTC.

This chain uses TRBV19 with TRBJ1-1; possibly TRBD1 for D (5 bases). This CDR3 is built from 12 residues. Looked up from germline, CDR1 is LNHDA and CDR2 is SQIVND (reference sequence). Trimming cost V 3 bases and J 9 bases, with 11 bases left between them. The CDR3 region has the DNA TGTGCCAGTAGTATTAACGGGGCCAAAGCTTTCTTT. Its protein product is CASSINGAKAFF. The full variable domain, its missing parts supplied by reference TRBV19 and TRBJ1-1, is DGGITQSPKYLFRKEGQNVTLSCEQNLNHDAMYWYRQDPGQGLRLIYYSQIVNDFQKGDIAEGYSVSREKKESFPLTVTSAQKNPTAFYLCASSINGAKAFFGQGTRLTVV.